Listed here are 20 T cell receptor beta chains from one sample, sequenced in a study of tumor-infiltrating lymphocytes in localized non-small cell lung cancer. Clones were read by immunoSEQ multiplex PCR, and TCRdb kept only the in-frame ones, dropping some. The sample has roughly 12,000 clones, 60% to 85% seen once. Input material: uninvolved lung tissue not adjacent to the tumor. The receptor source for this set is a human donor with non-small cell lung cancer.

The V and J genes are TRBV6-6 and TRBJ2-7, with 10 bases lining up with TRBD1. Germline V CDR1 and CDR2: MNHNY, SVGAGI (reference sequence). CDR3 size: 15 residues. J lost 5 bases, V lost 6 bases, and 10 bases had no gene match. CDR3 in DNA: TGTGCCAGCAGCTCCCGGGACAGGGGAAATCACGAGCAGTACTTC. It codes for CASSSRDRGNHEQYF.

Written as DNA, the CDR3 is TGTGCCTGGAGTGGGGGCTGGGGGGAAAAACTGTTTTTT. Translation: CAWSGGWGEKLFF. This chain joins TRBV30 and TRBJ1-4, with TRBD1 as a possible D gene (5 bases). Trimming took off 1 base at V and 8 bases at J, with 11 bases between the two ends. The CDR3 has 13 residues. The germline CDR1 and CDR2 sequences are GTSNPN and SVGIG (reference sequence).

V gene TRBV7-8 combines with J gene TRBJ2-6; D is unresolved. CDR1 and CDR2 (germline): SGHVS, FQNEAQ. Trimming removed 2 bases at V and 3 bases at J, with 17 bases between. CDR3 length: 18 residues. CDR3 bases: TGTGCCAGCAGCTTAAAGGGCGCTACCTCGGGTGGGGCCAACGTCCTGACTTTC. It yields the protein CASSLKGATSGGANVLTF.

Notes on this clone: The sample has other DNA sequences that encode this CDR3 too. The chain joins TRBV19 to TRBJ1-2; no definite D call. Germline V gene lookup returns CDR1 LNHDA and CDR2 SQIVND (reference sequence). The CDR3 runs to 12 residues. V dropped 3 bases and J dropped 4 bases, with 6 bases sitting between them. CDR3 coding DNA: TGTGCCAGTAGTATTCGGAGCTATGGCTACACCTTC. Protein: CASSIRSYGYTF.

The chain employs TRBV6-5 and TRBJ1-2, with D perhaps matching TRBD1 (6 bases). Germline V gene sequence: CDR1 MNHEY, CDR2 SVGAGI. V lost 4 bases to trimming and J lost 5 bases, with 20 bases between them. This CDR3 is built from 16 residues. CDR3 nucleotide sequence: TGTGCCAGCAGTTCCGACGGCAGGGGCCAACTATATGGCTACACCTTC. Its protein is CASSSDGRGQLYGYTF.

A note on this clone: The junction and the germline gene differ at one end; a read error may be behind it. The chain is built from TRBV7-7 and TRBJ2-5; D assignment may be TRBD1 or TRBD2 (5 bases each). Germline CDR1 SSHAT, CDR2 FNYEAQ (reference sequence). CDR3 length equals 13 residues. DNA for the CDR3: TGTGCTAGCAGCTTAGGGGAGACAAGAGACCAGTACTTC. Translation gives CASSLGETRDQYF.

The V call is TRBV29-1, the J call TRBJ2-5; 10 nucleotides align to TRBD1. Per the germline V gene, CDR1 is SQVTM and CDR2 is ANQGSEA. Trimming took 7 bases from V and 5 from J; bases not matched to a gene: 4. The CDR3 loop spans 12 amino acids. In DNA form, the CDR3 reads TGCAGCGCTGGACAGGGGGTGGAGACCCAGTACTTC. Translating it yields CSAGQGVETQYF.

This chain links TRBV6-5 with TRBJ2-7, with D perhaps TRBD1 (6 bases). This CDR3 is built from 13 residues. The germline V gene has CDR1 MNHEY and CDR2 SVGAGI. Trimming left V 7 bases short and J 0 bases short, with 10 bases between. The CDR3 loop reads CASNLQGSYEQYF. DNA of the CDR3: TGTGCCAGCAACCTACAGGGCTCCTACGAGCAGTACTTC.

V and J are TRBV5-1 and TRBJ2-3; tentative D call: TRBD2 (5 bases). V dropped 3 bases and J dropped 3 bases, with 14 bases sitting between them. CDR1 SGHRS and CDR2 YFSETQ come from the germline V gene. The CDR3 consists of 15 residues. The CDR3 bases are TGCGCCAGCAGCTATCTTGTTCCGGGAACAGATACGCAGTATTTT. It specifies CASSYLVPGTDTQYF.

The J gene is TRBJ2-5, the V gene TRBV6-1; 9 bases agree with TRBD1. V gave up 3 bases and J gave up 1 base; unmatched junction bases: 6. The CDR3 length is 16 residues. Germline CDR1 reads MNHNS; CDR2 reads SASEGT. The CDR3 DNA follows: TGTGCCAGCAGTGAGTTTACAGGGGGCTTCCAAGAGACCCAGTACTTC. It specifies CASSEFTGGFQETQYF.

This chain links TRBV18 with TRBJ2-5, with a tentative D call TRBD1 (5 bases). This CDR3 is 13 amino acids long. Trimming pared 7 bases from V and 1 base from J, leaving 10 bases between. The germline V gene has CDR1 KGHSH and CDR2 LQKENI. CDR3 residues: CASFQGTQETQYF. Written as DNA, the CDR3 is TGTGCCAGCTTCCAGGGTACCCAAGAGACCCAGTACTTC.

The rearrangement joins TRBV27 to TRBJ2-2, with TRBD2 identical over 12 bases. V lost 3 bases to trimming and J lost 3 bases; unmatched junction nucleotides: 5. CDR1 and CDR2 (germline): MNHEY, SMNVEV (reference sequence). The CDR3 runs 17 residues. The CDR3 DNA is TGTGCCAGCAGTTTGCTAGCGGGAGGGCTGGACACCGGGGAGCTGTTTTTT. This translates into CASSLLAGGLDTGELFF.

For the CDR3, the DNA is TGTGCCAGCAGCACCGAGACAGTTTACTATGGCTACACCTTC. It translates to CASSTETVYYGYTF. The chain is built from TRBV2 and TRBJ1-2; tentative D call: TRBD1 (5 bases). With 6 bases removed from V and 3 bases from J, the gap between germline ends came to 14 bases. Germline V gene lookup returns CDR1 SNHLY and CDR2 FYNNEI. This CDR3 has 14 amino acids. The complete variable domain, with remaining parts taken from reference TRBV2 and TRBJ1-2, reads EPEVTQTPSHQVTQMGQEVILRCVPISNHLYFYWYRQILGQKVEFLVSFYNNEISEKSEIFDDQFSVERPDGSNFTLKIRSTKLEDSAMYFCASSTETVYYGYTFGSGTRLTVV.

The J gene is TRBJ2-2, the V gene TRBV14; D possibly matches TRBD1 or TRBD2 (5 bases each). V gave up 0 bases and J gave up 7 bases, with 18 bases separating them. This CDR3 comprises 17 residues. Germline V gene sequence: CDR1 SGHDN, CDR2 FVKESK. The CDR3 DNA follows: TGTGCCAGCAGCCAAGATTGGGGGACGGTTCGGCACGGGGAGCTGTTTTTT. Translating gives CASSQDWGTVRHGELFF.

The gene calls are TRBV7-2 and TRBJ1-5; D uncertain. In germline, CDR1 is SGHTA, CDR2 FQGNSA. The CDR3 spans 13 residues. The germline V and J ends were trimmed by 0 bases and 5 bases, with 5 bases remaining between them. CDR3 sequence reads: CASSLAAYQPQHF. The CDR3 DNA reads TGTGCCAGCAGCTTAGCGGCATATCAGCCCCAGCATTTT.

The rearrangement uses TRBV9 and TRBJ2-3; D might be TRBD2 (5 bases). The ends were cut back, 4 bases at V and 2 bases at J, with 11 bases in the middle. CDR1 SGDLS and CDR2 YYNGEE come from the germline V gene. This CDR3 region has 14 residues. The CDR3 DNA follows: TGTGCCAGCAGCCGTCTAGCCCTCACAGATACGCAGTATTTT. Translation: CASSRLALTDTQYF.

This chain joins TRBV6-5 and TRBJ1-1; 7 bases match TRBD1. CDR1 and CDR2 from the germline V gene are MNHEY and SVGAGI. The V segment lost 6 bases and the J segment 4 bases; nucleotides outside the gene matches: 8. The CDR3 is 14 residues long. The CDR3 spells CASRSLQGSTEAFF. The CDR3 region has the DNA TGTGCCAGCAGGTCCTTACAGGGGAGCACTGAAGCTTTCTTT.

This chain uses TRBV4-1 with TRBJ1-1; D perhaps matches TRBD1 (5 bases). The CDR3 spans 12 residues. V was shortened by 6 bases and J by 1 base, with 6 bases between the two germline ends. Germline V gene sequence: CDR1 MGHRA, CDR2 YSYEKL. The CDR3 loop is CASRRGNTEAFF. The CDR3 nucleotides are TGCGCCAGCAGGAGGGGGAACACTGAAGCTTTCTTT.

This sequence joins TRBV7-2 and TRBJ2-3; TRBD2 aligns across 8 bases. The CDR3 spans 13 residues. Germline-derived CDR1 and CDR2 are SGHTA and FQGNSA. V was clipped by 4 bases and J by 10 bases; unmatched bases: 7. The CDR3 is CASSSGSGKAQYF. The CDR3 DNA sequence: TGTGCCAGCAGCTCCGGTAGCGGGAAGGCGCAGTATTTT.

In the case of this clone: This specimen includes other DNA sequences encoding the same CDR3. The rearrangement joins TRBV7-3 to TRBJ1-2; 10 nucleotides agree with TRBD1. The J segment lost 2 bases and the V segment lost 5 bases, leaving 2 bases of the junction unmatched. The CDR3 consists of 14 residues. The germline gives CDR1 SGHTA, CDR2 FQGTGA. The CDR3 loop is CASSPGQGNYGYTF. CDR3 coding DNA: TGTGCCAGCAGCCCGGGACAGGGGAACTATGGCTACACCTTC.